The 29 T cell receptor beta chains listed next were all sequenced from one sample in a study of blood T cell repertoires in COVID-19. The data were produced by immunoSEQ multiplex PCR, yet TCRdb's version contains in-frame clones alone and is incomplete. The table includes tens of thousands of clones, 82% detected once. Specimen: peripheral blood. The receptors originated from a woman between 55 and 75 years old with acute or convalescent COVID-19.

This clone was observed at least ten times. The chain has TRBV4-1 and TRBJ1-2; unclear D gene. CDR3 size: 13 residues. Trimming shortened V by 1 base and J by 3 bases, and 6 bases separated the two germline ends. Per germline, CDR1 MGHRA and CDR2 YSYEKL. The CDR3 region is CASSQGSDYGYTF. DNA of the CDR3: TGCGCCAGCAGCCAAGGATCGGACTATGGCTACACCTTC.

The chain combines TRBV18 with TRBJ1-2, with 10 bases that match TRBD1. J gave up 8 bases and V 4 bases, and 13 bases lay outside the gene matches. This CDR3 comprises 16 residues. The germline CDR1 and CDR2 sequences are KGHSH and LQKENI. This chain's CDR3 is CASSLQSGQGRGGYTF. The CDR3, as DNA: TGTGCCAGCTCACTCCAATCGGGACAGGGGCGTGGAGGCTACACCTTC.

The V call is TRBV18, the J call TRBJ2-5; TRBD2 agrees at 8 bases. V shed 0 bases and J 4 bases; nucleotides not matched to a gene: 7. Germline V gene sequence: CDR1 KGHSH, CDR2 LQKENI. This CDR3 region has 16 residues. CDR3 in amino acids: CASSPPRLAGRETQYF. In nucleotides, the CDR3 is TGTGCCAGCTCACCACCACGTCTAGCGGGTCGAGAGACCCAGTACTTC.

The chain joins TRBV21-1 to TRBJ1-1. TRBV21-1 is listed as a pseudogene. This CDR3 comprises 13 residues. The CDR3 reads CASREDRNTEAFF. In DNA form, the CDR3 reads TGTGCCAGCAGGGAGGACCGGAACACTGAAGCTTTCTTT.

The DNA of the CDR3 is TGTGCCAGCAGCTGGGTACAGGGGGCCTACGAGCAGTACTTC. It translates to CASSWVQGAYEQYF. This chain links TRBV5-5 with TRBJ2-7, with TRBD1 matching 8 bases. The germline V gene encodes CDR1 SGHKS and CDR2 YYEKEE (reference sequence). V was pared by 3 bases and J by 2 bases, with 4 bases of the junction left unmatched. The CDR3 contains 14 residues.

The CDR3: CASSHFKTGSQPQHF. The CDR3, as DNA: TGTGCCAGCAGCCACTTCAAAACGGGGTCTCAGCCCCAGCATTTT. This chain uses TRBV3-1 (or the pseudogene TRBV3-2) with TRBJ1-5, with D uncertain. V lost 3 bases and J 6 bases, leaving 15 bases between the germline ends. This CDR3 comprises 15 residues. Germline V gene lookup returns CDR1 LGHDT and CDR2 YNNKEL (reference sequence).

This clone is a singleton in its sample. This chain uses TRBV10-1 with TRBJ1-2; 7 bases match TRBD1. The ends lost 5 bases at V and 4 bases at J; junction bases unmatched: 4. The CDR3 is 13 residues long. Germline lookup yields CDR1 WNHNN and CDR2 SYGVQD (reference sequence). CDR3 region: CASSPTGAYGYTF. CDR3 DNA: TGCGCCAGCAGTCCCACAGGGGCCTATGGCTACACCTTC.

CDR3 coding DNA: TGTGCCAGCAGCCGCCGACTAGGCACAGATACGCAGTATTTT. This sequence encodes CASSRRLGTDTQYF. The chain carries TRBV7-2 and TRBJ2-3, with D possibly TRBD2 on 6 matching bases. Germline lookup yields CDR1 SGHTA and CDR2 FQGNSA. Trimming cost V 5 bases and J 1 base, with 10 bases left between them. The CDR3 sequence is 14 residues long.

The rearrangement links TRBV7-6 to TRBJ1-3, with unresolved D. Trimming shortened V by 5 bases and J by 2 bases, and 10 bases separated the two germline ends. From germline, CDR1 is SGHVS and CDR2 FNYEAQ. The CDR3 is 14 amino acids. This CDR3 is CASSRAGTGNTIYF. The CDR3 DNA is TGTGCCAGCAGCCGGGCGGGAACTGGAAACACCATATATTTT.

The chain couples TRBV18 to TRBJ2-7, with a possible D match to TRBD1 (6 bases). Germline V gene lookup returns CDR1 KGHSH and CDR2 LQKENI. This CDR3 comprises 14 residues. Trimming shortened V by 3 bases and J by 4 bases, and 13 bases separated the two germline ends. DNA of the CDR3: TGTGCCAGCTCACCGTCCCGACAGGAGTACGAGCAGTACTTC. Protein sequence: CASSPSRQEYEQYF.

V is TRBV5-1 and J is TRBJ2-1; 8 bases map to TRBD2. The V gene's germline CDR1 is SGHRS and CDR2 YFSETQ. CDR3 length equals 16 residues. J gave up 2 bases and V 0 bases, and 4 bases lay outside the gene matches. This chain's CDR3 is CASSLAGTRAYNEQFF. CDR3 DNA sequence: TGCGCCAGCAGCTTGGCCGGGACTAGAGCCTACAATGAGCAGTTCTTC.

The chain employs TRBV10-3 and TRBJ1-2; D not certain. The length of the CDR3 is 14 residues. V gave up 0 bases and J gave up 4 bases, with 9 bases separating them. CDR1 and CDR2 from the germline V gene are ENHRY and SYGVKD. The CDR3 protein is CAISESPGVYGYTF. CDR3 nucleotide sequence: TGTGCCATCAGTGAGTCCCCGGGAGTCTATGGCTACACCTTC.

CDR3 sequence reads: CASSYVDRGREQYF. Here the CDR3 DNA reads TGTGCCAGCAGTTACGTGGACAGGGGTCGGGAGCAGTACTTC. This chain links TRBV6-6 with TRBJ2-7, with 9 nucleotides matching TRBD1. The ends lost 2 bases at V and 7 bases at J; junction bases unmatched: 6. There are 14 residues in the CDR3. From germline, CDR1 is MNHNY and CDR2 SVGAGI (reference sequence).

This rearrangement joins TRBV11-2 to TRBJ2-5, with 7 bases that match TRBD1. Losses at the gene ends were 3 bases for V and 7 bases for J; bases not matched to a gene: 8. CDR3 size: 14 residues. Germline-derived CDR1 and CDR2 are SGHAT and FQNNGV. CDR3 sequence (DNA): TGTGCCAGCAGCTTTCCCGGGACAGTCGCGACCCAGTACTTC. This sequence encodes CASSFPGTVATQYF.

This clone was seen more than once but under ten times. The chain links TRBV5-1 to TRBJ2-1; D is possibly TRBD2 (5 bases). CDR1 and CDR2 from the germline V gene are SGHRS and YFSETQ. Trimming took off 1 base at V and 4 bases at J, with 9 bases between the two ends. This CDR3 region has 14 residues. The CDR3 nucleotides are TGCGCCAGCAGCTTGAACCCGGGGTACAATGAGCAGTTCTTC. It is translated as CASSLNPGYNEQFF.

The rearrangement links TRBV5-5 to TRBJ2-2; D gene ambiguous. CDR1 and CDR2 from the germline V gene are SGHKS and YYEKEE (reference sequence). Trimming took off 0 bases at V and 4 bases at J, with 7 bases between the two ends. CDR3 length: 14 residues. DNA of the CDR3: TGTGCCAGCAGCTTGGTGGCAGGCACCGGGGAGCTGTTTTTT. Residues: CASSLVAGTGELFF.

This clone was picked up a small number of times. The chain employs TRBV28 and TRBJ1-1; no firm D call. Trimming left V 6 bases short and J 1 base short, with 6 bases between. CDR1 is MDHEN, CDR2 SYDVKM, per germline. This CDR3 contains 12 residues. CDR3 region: CASSLRNTEAFF. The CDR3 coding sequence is TGTGCCAGCAGCCTTCGGAACACTGAAGCTTTCTTT.

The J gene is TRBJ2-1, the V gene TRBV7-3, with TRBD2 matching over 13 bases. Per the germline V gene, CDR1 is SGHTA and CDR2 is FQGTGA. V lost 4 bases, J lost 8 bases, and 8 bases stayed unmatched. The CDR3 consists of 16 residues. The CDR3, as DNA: TGTGCCAGCAGCTCGATGGGACTAGCGGGATTAGATGAGCAGTTCTTC. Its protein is CASSSMGLAGLDEQFF.

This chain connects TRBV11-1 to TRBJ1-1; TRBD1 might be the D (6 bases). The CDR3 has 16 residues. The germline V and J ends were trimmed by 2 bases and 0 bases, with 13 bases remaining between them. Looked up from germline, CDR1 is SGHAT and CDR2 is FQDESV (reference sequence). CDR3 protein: CASSLRAGAVNTEAFF. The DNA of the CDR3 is TGTGCCAGCAGCTTACGGGCAGGGGCTGTGAACACTGAAGCTTTCTTT.

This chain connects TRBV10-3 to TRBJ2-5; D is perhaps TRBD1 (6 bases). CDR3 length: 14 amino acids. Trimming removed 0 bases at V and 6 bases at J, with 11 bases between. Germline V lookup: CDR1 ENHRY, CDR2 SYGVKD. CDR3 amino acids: CAISESGQLKTQYF. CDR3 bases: TGTGCCATCAGTGAGTCAGGACAGCTCAAGACCCAGTACTTC.

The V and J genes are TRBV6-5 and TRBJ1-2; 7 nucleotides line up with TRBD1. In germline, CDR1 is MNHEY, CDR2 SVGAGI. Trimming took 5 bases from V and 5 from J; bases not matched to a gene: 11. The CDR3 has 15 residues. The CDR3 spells CASSPRAGGSYGYTF. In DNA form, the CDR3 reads TGTGCCAGCAGTCCGCGGGCAGGGGGTTCTTATGGCTACACCTTC.

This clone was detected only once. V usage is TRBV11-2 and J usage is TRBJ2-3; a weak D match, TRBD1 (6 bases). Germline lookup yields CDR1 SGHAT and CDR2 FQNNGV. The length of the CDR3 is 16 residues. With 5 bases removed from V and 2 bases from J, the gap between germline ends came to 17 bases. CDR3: CASSPRTAGNTDTQYF. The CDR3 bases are TGTGCCAGCAGCCCCAGGACAGCAGGAAACACAGATACGCAGTATTTT.

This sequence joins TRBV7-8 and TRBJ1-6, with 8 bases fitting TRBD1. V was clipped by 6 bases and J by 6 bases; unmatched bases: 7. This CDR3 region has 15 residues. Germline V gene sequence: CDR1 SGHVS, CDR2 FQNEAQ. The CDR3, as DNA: TGTGCCAGCAGTCTTCGGACAGGGCCTAATTCACCCCTCCACTTT. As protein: CASSLRTGPNSPLHF.

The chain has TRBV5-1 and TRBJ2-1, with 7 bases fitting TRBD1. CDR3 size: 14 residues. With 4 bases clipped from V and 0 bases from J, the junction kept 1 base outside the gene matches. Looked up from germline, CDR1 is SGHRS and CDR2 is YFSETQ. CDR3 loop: CASSQGDSYNEQFF. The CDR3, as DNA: TGCGCCAGCAGCCAGGGGGACTCCTACAATGAGCAGTTCTTC.

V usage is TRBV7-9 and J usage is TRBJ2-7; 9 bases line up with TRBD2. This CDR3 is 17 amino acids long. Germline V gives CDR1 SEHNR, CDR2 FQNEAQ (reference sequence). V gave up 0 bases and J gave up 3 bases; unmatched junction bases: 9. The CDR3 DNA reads TGTGCCAGCAGCTTAGCCCCCCATAGCGGGAGACTCTACGAGCAGTACTTC. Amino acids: CASSLAPHSGRLYEQYF.

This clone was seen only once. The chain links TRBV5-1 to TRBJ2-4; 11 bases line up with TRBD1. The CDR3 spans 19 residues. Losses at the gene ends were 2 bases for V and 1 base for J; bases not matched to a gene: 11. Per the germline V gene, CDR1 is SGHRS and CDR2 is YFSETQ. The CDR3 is CASSLTGTGGLGAKNIQYF. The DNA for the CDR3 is TGCGCCAGCAGCTTAACCGGGACAGGGGGACTTGGTGCCAAAAACATTCAGTACTTC.

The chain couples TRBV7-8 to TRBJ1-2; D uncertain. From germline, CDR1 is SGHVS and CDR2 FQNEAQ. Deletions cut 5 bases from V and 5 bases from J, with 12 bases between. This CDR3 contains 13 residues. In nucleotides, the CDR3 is TGTGCCAGCAGCGAGGTCCGAGGTTATGGCTACACCTTC. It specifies CASSEVRGYGYTF.

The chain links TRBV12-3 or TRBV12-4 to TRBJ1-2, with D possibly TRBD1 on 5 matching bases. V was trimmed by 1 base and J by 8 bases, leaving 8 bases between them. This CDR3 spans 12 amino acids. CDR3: CASSLVGAGYTF. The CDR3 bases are TGTGCCAGCAGTTTAGTAGGGGCCGGCTACACCTTC.

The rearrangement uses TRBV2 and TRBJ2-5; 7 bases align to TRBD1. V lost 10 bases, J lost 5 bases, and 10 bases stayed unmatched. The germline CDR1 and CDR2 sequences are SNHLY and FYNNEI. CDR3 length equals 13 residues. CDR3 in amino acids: CATTTGVGETQYF. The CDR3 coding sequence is TGTGCCACCACCACAGGGGTGGGCGAGACCCAGTACTTC.